This passage covers 24 T cell receptor beta chains from one sample sequenced in a study of blood T cell repertoires in COVID-19 (dated by TCRdb to 2018 to 2021). Library preparation used the immunoSEQ multiplex PCR assay. TCRdb provides this immuneACCESS table in a form limited to in-frame rearrangements. Some clones are lacking; in checked studies, under half of them reflect an unresolved V gene, and why the rest are absent is not known. The sample data list almost 250,000 clones, and around 86% of these were observed just once. The leading ten clones occupy roughly 5.2% of the sample. Material for sequencing was peripheral blood. The receptor set was obtained from a woman older than 75 with COVID-19, enrolled during active disease.

V is TRBV21-1 and J is TRBJ2-3; the D call TRBD2 from the table was never checked on the DNA. TRBV21-1 is a pseudogene. The CDR3 loop spans 15 amino acids. As DNA, the CDR3 is TGTGCCAGCACCCCGGAGGAGACTTCCACAGATACGCAGTATTTT. This encodes CASTPEETSTDTQYF.

CDR3 DNA sequence: TGTGCCAGCAGCTCCAGGAACACTGAAGCTTTCTTT. It specifies CASSSRNTEAFF. V is TRBV5-4 and J is TRBJ1-1; no reliable D call. The CDR3 covers 12 residues. V gave up 3 bases and J gave up 1 base, with 4 bases separating them. Germline values: CDR1 SGHNT, CDR2 YYREEE (reference sequence).

J is TRBJ2-2 and V is TRBV12-3 or TRBV12-4, with unresolved D. With 5 bases removed from V and 4 bases from J, the gap between germline ends came to 5 bases. This CDR3 has 12 residues. Here the CDR3 DNA reads TGTGCCAGCAGTCACAGCACCGGGGAGCTGTTTTTT. Amino acid sequence: CASSHSTGELFF.

This chain joins TRBV5-1 and TRBJ2-7; the D gene is possibly TRBD1 (5 bases). The CDR3 loop spans 14 amino acids. V was clipped by 2 bases and J by 0 bases, with 9 bases between them. Germline lookup yields CDR1 SGHRS and CDR2 YFSETQ. The CDR3 DNA sequence: TGCGCCAGCAGCTTTGACAGTTACTCCTACGAGCAGTACTTC. This translates into CASSFDSYSYEQYF.

This chain joins TRBV7-2 and TRBJ1-5; D remains ambiguous. Per germline, CDR1 SGHTA and CDR2 FQGNSA. This CDR3 has 15 residues. The germline V and J ends were trimmed by 3 bases and 4 bases, with 13 bases remaining between them. This CDR3 reads CASSFTSSDNQPQHF. The DNA of the CDR3 is TGTGCCAGCAGCTTCACGTCCAGCGATAATCAGCCCCAGCATTTT.

The chain carries TRBV7-8 and TRBJ1-1; D is uncertain. The V end lost 2 bases, the J end lost 0 bases, and 10 bases lay between the germline ends. The CDR3 has 15 amino acids. The germline V gene has CDR1 SGHVS and CDR2 FQNEAQ. Here the CDR3 reads CASSLSPGMNTEAFF. As DNA, the CDR3 is TGTGCCAGCAGCTTAAGTCCGGGAATGAACACTGAAGCTTTCTTT.

The chain is built from TRBV6-5 and TRBJ2-5, with TRBD2 matching over 10 bases. The J segment lost 1 base and the V segment lost 8 bases, leaving 7 bases of the junction unmatched. The germline V gene encodes CDR1 MNHEY and CDR2 SVGAGI. CDR3 size: 15 residues. CDR3 protein: CASLPASGGQETQYF. CDR3 DNA sequence: TGTGCCAGCCTCCCGGCTAGCGGGGGCCAAGAGACCCAGTACTTC.

The V call is TRBV7-2, the J call TRBJ1-4; TRBD1 matches 7 bases. The CDR3 extends over 14 amino acids. Per the germline V gene, CDR1 is SGHTA and CDR2 is FQGNSA. The V and J ends lost 4 bases and 6 bases, in that order; junction bases with no gene match: 5. The CDR3 bases are TGTGCCAGCAGCTCCGGGACAGCCTATGAAAAACTGTTTTTT. It specifies CASSSGTAYEKLFF.

This rearrangement joins TRBV3-1 (or the pseudogene TRBV3-2) to TRBJ1-2; a weak D match, TRBD1 (5 bases). The CDR3 consists of 16 residues. Germline loops: CDR1 LGHDT, CDR2 YNNKEL (reference sequence). V was clipped by 2 bases and J by 4 bases, with 17 bases between them. The CDR3 reads CASSQSSITGAYGYTF. The CDR3 nucleotides read TGTGCCAGCAGCCAATCGTCTATTACAGGCGCCTATGGCTACACCTTC.

This clone has a handful of counts. This chain links TRBV3-1 (or the pseudogene TRBV3-2) with TRBJ2-5; 16 bases line up with TRBD2. After removal of 5 bases from V and 2 bases from J, the junction contained 8 bases not matched to a gene. Germline V lookup: CDR1 LGHDT, CDR2 YNNKEL (reference sequence). The CDR3 length is 18 residues. The CDR3 DNA sequence: TGTGCCAGCAGCACTGGGACTAGCGGGGGGGCCTCTCAAGAGACCCAGTACTTC. Translated: CASSTGTSGGASQETQYF.

This chain links TRBV6-5 with TRBJ2-7, with TRBD1 identical over 7 bases. Trimming took 8 bases from V and 3 from J; bases not matched to a gene: 13. Per the germline V gene, CDR1 is MNHEY and CDR2 is SVGAGI. CDR3 size: 15 residues. This CDR3 reads CASAKGTAVLYEQYF. The CDR3 bases are TGTGCCAGCGCGAAGGGGACAGCGGTACTCTACGAGCAGTACTTC.

The chain joins TRBV5-1 to TRBJ2-2, with 7 bases aligning to TRBD1. The V gene end was trimmed by 4 bases and the J gene end by 6 bases; junction bases not matched to a gene: 6. The CDR3 sequence is 14 residues long. Germline V gene sequence: CDR1 SGHRS, CDR2 YFSETQ. In DNA form, the CDR3 reads TGCGCCAGCAGCCAGGGACAGAAAGCCGGGGAGCTGTTTTTT. Translated: CASSQGQKAGELFF.

The chain couples TRBV30 to TRBJ1-5; D uncertain. This CDR3 spans 15 amino acids. Germline loops: CDR1 GTSNPN, CDR2 SVGIG (reference sequence). Between the trimmed V and J ends, which lost 1 base and 0 bases, there was a span of 10 bases. The CDR3 loop is CAWSGNSYSNQPQHF. CDR3 nucleotides: TGTGCCTGGAGTGGCAACTCCTATAGCAATCAGCCCCAGCATTTT.

The table lists this clone with a count of one. The rearrangement links TRBV6-5 to TRBJ1-4; 8 positions match TRBD1. The trim removed 6 bases at V and 9 bases at J, leaving 9 bases unmatched. The germline V gene has CDR1 MNHEY and CDR2 SVGAGI. The CDR3 consists of 14 residues. The CDR3 sequence is CASRSPGTGQKLFF. CDR3 in DNA: TGTGCCAGCAGGAGTCCCGGGACAGGTCAAAAACTGTTTTTT.

The gene calls are TRBV28 and TRBJ1-1, with D possibly matching TRBD1 (6 bases). In germline, CDR1 is MDHEN, CDR2 SYDVKM. Trimming pared 8 bases from V and 1 base from J, leaving 14 bases between. CDR3 length: 14 amino acids. DNA for the CDR3: TGTGCCAGCGGACCGACAGGACGGAACACTGAAGCTTTCTTT. This codes for CASGPTGRNTEAFF. Full variable domain (missing parts from reference TRBV28 and TRBJ1-1): DVKVTQSSRYLVKRTGEKVFLECVQDMDHENMFWYRQDPGLGLRLIYFSYDVKMKEKGDIPEGYSVSREKKERFSLILESASTNQTSMYLCASGPTGRNTEAFFGQGTRLTVV.

The chain employs TRBV5-4 and TRBJ1-6; TRBD1 matches at 9 bases. Germline V gene sequence: CDR1 SGHNT, CDR2 YYREEE (reference sequence). This CDR3 has 17 residues. Trimming at V came to 4 bases and at J to 0 bases, leaving 5 bases not matched to a gene. This chain's CDR3 is CASSPTTGGSYNSPLHF. The CDR3 coding sequence is TGTGCCAGCAGCCCAACGACAGGGGGCTCCTATAATTCACCCCTCCACTTT.

The J gene is TRBJ1-6, the V gene TRBV6-1, with D hard to call. From germline, CDR1 is MNHNS and CDR2 SASEGT. Trimming left V 4 bases short and J 0 bases short, with 7 bases between. The length of the CDR3 is 15 residues. Written as DNA, the CDR3 is TGTGCCAGCAGTGCAGCTAGCTCCTATAATTCACCCCTCCACTTT. Its translation: CASSAASSYNSPLHF.

Turning to this clone: Other nucleotide sequences from this sample produce the same CDR3. The chain carries TRBV28 and TRBJ1-1, with 7 bases fitting TRBD1. CDR3 length: 13 residues. Trimming took 1 base from V and 5 from J; bases not matched to a gene: 1. Germline CDR1 reads MDHEN; CDR2 reads SYDVKM. CDR3 in DNA: TGTGCCAGCAGTTTATCCAGGGGGACTGAAGCTTTCTTT. It specifies CASSLSRGTEAFF.

Written as DNA, the CDR3 is TGTGCCAGCAGTTACCCGGACAGGGGGCCCTGGAATGAGCAGTTCTTC. It is translated as CASSYPDRGPWNEQFF. The J gene is TRBJ2-1, the V gene TRBV6-6; TRBD1 aligns across 11 bases. The germline CDR1 and CDR2 sequences are MNHNY and SVGAGI (reference sequence). The CDR3 contains 16 residues. After removal of 2 bases from V and 7 bases from J, the junction contained 7 bases not matched to a gene.

The rearrangement uses TRBV30 and TRBJ1-5; D remains unclear. The germline V and J ends were trimmed by 8 bases and 4 bases, with 12 bases remaining between them. Germline CDR1 reads GTSNPN; CDR2 reads SVGIG (reference sequence). The CDR3 sequence is 12 residues long. The CDR3 loop is CAHGLGNQPQHF. CDR3 nucleotide sequence: TGTGCCCATGGACTGGGGAATCAGCCCCAGCATTTT.

This chain connects TRBV6-2 or TRBV6-3 to TRBJ1-1, with D tentatively TRBD1 (5 bases). V lost 4 bases to trimming and J lost 0 bases, with 12 bases between them. The CDR3 runs 15 residues. CDR1 and CDR2 from the germline V gene are MNHEY and SVGEGT. CDR3: CASSLGTGMNTEAFF. The CDR3 region has the DNA TGTGCCAGCAGTTTGGGAACAGGTATGAACACTGAAGCTTTCTTT.

The rearrangement uses TRBV6-5 and TRBJ1-2; 7 bases are shared with TRBD1. The germline V gene has CDR1 MNHEY and CDR2 SVGAGI. This CDR3 has 13 amino acids. V was pared by 4 bases and J by 8 bases, with 7 bases of the junction left unmatched. The CDR3 loop reads CASSLDRVEGYTF. In DNA, the CDR3 is TGTGCCAGCAGTTTAGACAGGGTTGAGGGCTACACCTTC.

This clone was seen a few times. The chain has TRBV10-3 and TRBJ1-3, with TRBD1 matching 10 bases. CDR3 length equals 14 residues. V shed 7 bases and J 3 bases; nucleotides not matched to a gene: 3. CDR1 and CDR2 from the germline V gene are ENHRY and SYGVKD. For the CDR3, the DNA is TGTGCCATCAAAGGACAGGGGGATGGAAACACCATATATTTT. Protein product: CAIKGQGDGNTIYF.

The rearrangement joins TRBV7-2 to TRBJ1-5; D unclear. The germline V gene has CDR1 SGHTA and CDR2 FQGNSA. V dropped 5 bases and J dropped 3 bases, with 5 bases sitting between them. This CDR3 region has 12 residues. Here the CDR3 reads CASSANNQPQHF. As DNA, the CDR3 is TGTGCCAGCAGCGCGAACAATCAGCCCCAGCATTTT. The full variable domain, rest sourced from reference TRBV7-2 and TRBJ1-5, is GAGVSQSPSNKVTEKGKDVELRCDPISGHTALYWYRQSLGQGLEFLIYFQGNSAPDKSGLPSDRFSAERTGGSVSTLTIQRTQQEDSAVYLCASSANNQPQHFGDGTRLSIL.